The 27 T cell receptor beta chains reported below all come from one sample, sequenced in a study of blood T cell repertoires in COVID-19. Measured with immunoSEQ multiplex PCR; TCRdb has only the in-frame clones, and not every one. The repertoire consists of 300,000 or so clones, with over 75% occurring once and the leading ten covering approximately 1.2%. Source material: PBMCs or T cells enriched from blood (not recorded which). The source of these receptors is a woman aged 25 to 45 who had recovered from COVID-19.

The chain combines TRBV7-2 with TRBJ2-1; 11 bases match TRBD1. V was pared by 6 bases and J by 7 bases, with 5 bases of the junction left unmatched. The CDR3 runs to 14 residues. Germline V lookup: CDR1 SGHTA, CDR2 FQGNSA. CDR3 residues: CASRTGTGGNEQFF. CDR3 coding DNA: TGTGCCAGCAGGACCGGGACAGGGGGTAATGAGCAGTTCTTC.

The chain joins TRBV5-1 to TRBJ2-5; D is possibly TRBD1 (5 bases). Germline V gene data show CDR1 as SGHRS and CDR2 as YFSETQ. The CDR3 sequence is 14 residues long. V was shortened by 3 bases and J by 4 bases, with 13 bases between the two germline ends. The CDR3, as DNA: TGCGCCAGCAGCTCCCAGGGTGGGGCAGAGACCCAGTACTTC. This translates into CASSSQGGAETQYF.

The V and J genes are TRBV7-9 and TRBJ2-6; TRBD1 matches 9 bases. CDR1 and CDR2 from the germline V gene are SEHNR and FQNEAQ (reference sequence). J gave up 2 bases and V 5 bases, and 7 bases lay outside the gene matches. The CDR3 extends over 17 amino acids. The CDR3 coding sequence is TGTGCCAGCAGCGTTTCCCGACAGGGGGCTGGGGCCAACGTCCTGACTTTC. It is translated as CASSVSRQGAGANVLTF.

The chain is built from TRBV5-6 and TRBJ1-1; the D is unclear. Deletions cut 0 bases from V and 2 bases from J, with 20 bases between. Germline CDR1 is SGHDT and CDR2 is YYEEEE. The CDR3 length is 18 residues. This chain's CDR3 is CASSLAYSIVSPNTEAFF. The CDR3 bases are TGTGCCAGCAGCTTGGCGTACAGCATAGTGAGCCCAAACACTGAAGCTTTCTTT.

The rearrangement joins TRBV7-2 to TRBJ2-2; D perhaps matches TRBD2 (5 bases). The germline CDR1 and CDR2 sequences are SGHTA and FQGNSA. CDR3 length: 15 residues. V shed 1 base and J shed 6 bases, with 12 bases lying between them. This chain's CDR3 is CASSLVRGTAGELFF. CDR3 nucleotides: TGTGCCAGCAGCTTAGTCCGGGGAACAGCCGGGGAGCTGTTTTTT.

This rearrangement joins TRBV2 to TRBJ2-7; TRBD1 matches 7 bases. Germline CDR1 and CDR2: SNHLY and FYNNEI. The trim removed 6 bases at V and 3 bases at J, leaving 2 bases unmatched. The CDR3 is 12 residues long. The CDR3 region has the DNA TGTGCCAGCAGGGGACAGAACTACGAGCAGTACTTC. Its protein is CASRGQNYEQYF. The full variable domain, rest sourced from reference TRBV2 and TRBJ2-7, is EPEVTQTPSHQVTQMGQEVILRCVPISNHLYFYWYRQILGQKVEFLVSFYNNEISEKSEIFDDQFSVERPDGSNFTLKIRSTKLEDSAMYFCASRGQNYEQYFGPGTRLTVT.

CDR3 bases: TGTGCCAGCAGCTTAGGAGGAGAAGAGACCCAGTACTTC. This codes for CASSLGGEETQYF. The chain couples TRBV7-6 to TRBJ2-5; D gene uncertain. The CDR3 is made up of 13 amino acids. Between the trimmed V and J ends, which lost 1 base and 3 bases, there was a span of 6 bases. Per germline, CDR1 SGHVS and CDR2 FNYEAQ.

In this sample, this clone turned up a few times. This chain uses TRBV11-2 with TRBJ1-2; TRBD1 aligns across 8 bases. V shed 1 base and J 4 bases; nucleotides not matched to a gene: 5. Germline loops: CDR1 SGHAT, CDR2 FQNNGV. The CDR3 length is 15 residues. The CDR3 DNA reads TGTGCCAGCAGCTTAGCAGGGGGCCTCTCCTATGGCTACACCTTC. Its protein is CASSLAGGLSYGYTF.

The gene calls are TRBV6-2 or TRBV6-3 and TRBJ1-1; D ambiguous. V shed 4 bases and J shed 1 base, with 7 bases lying between them. CDR1 is MNHEY, CDR2 SVGEGT, per germline. The CDR3 is 13 amino acids. The CDR3 is CASSFRGNTEAFF. CDR3 nucleotide sequence: TGTGCCAGCAGTTTCCGGGGGAACACTGAAGCTTTCTTT.

The rearrangement uses TRBV14 and TRBJ2-7; 8 bases line up with TRBD1. Germline-derived CDR1 and CDR2 are SGHDN and FVKESK. The CDR3 contains 18 residues. After removal of 4 bases from V and 0 bases from J, the junction contained 14 bases not matched to a gene. The CDR3 region has the DNA TGTGCCAGCAGCCGATTTTCGGCTGACAGGGGAATCTCCTACGAGCAGTACTTC. Residues: CASSRFSADRGISYEQYF.

The chain couples TRBV18 to TRBJ2-1; 7 nucleotides match TRBD1. Germline assignment: CDR1 KGHSH and CDR2 LQKENI. This CDR3 has 13 amino acids. Trimming removed 2 bases from V and 12 bases from J; junction bases left unmatched: 7. The CDR3: CASSPDQGVGQFF. The CDR3 region has the DNA TGTGCCAGCTCACCAGACCAGGGGGTAGGGCAGTTCTTC.

The V gene is TRBV18, the J gene TRBJ1-5, with D possibly being TRBD1 (6 bases). The CDR3 covers 15 residues. Trimming stripped 6 bases from V and 4 bases from J, with 16 bases between. Germline CDR1 KGHSH, CDR2 LQKENI. The CDR3 DNA follows: TGTGCCAGCTCCTCAGATCAAGGGGGAAATCAGCCCCAGCATTTT. Protein sequence: CASSSDQGGNQPQHF. Supplemented by reference TRBV18 and TRBJ1-5, the full variable domain reads NAGVMQNPRHLVRRRGQEARLRCSPMKGHSHVYWYRQLPEEGLKFMVYLQKENIIDESGMPKERFSAEFPKEGPSILRIQQVVRGDSAAYFCASSSDQGGNQPQHFGDGTRLSIL.

The chain uses TRBV18 and TRBJ2-7; 11 nucleotides line up with TRBD1. The CDR3 spans 13 residues. Per germline, CDR1 KGHSH and CDR2 LQKENI. With V trimmed by 10 bases and J by 3 bases, 5 bases remained unmatched. The CDR3 region is CATRGTGGYEQYF. DNA for the CDR3: TGTGCCACCCGGGGGACAGGGGGCTACGAGCAGTACTTC.

The chain combines TRBV7-9 with TRBJ1-4; 7 nucleotides match TRBD1. The CDR3 length is 16 residues. The germline gives CDR1 SEHNR, CDR2 FQNEAQ (reference sequence). The V and J ends lost 4 bases and 7 bases, in that order; junction bases with no gene match: 12. This chain's CDR3 is CASSSLLGRGREKLFF. DNA of the CDR3: TGTGCCAGCAGCTCCCTTTTGGGAAGGGGGCGTGAAAAACTGTTTTTT.

In DNA, the CDR3 is TGCGCCAGCAGCCACTTTCTAGCGGGACCTCCCGGGGACGAGCAGTACTTC. It specifies CASSHFLAGPPGDEQYF. The chain has TRBV4-1 and TRBJ2-7, with 9 bases matching TRBD2. Germline values: CDR1 MGHRA, CDR2 YSYEKL. The trim removed 3 bases at V and 5 bases at J, leaving 14 bases unmatched. CDR3 length: 17 residues.

The chain carries TRBV5-4 and TRBJ2-5, with TRBD1 matching over 9 bases. This CDR3 is built from 14 residues. Germline CDR1 SGHNT, CDR2 YYREEE (reference sequence). With 4 bases clipped from V and 5 bases from J, the junction kept 6 bases outside the gene matches. The DNA of the CDR3 is TGTGCCAGCAGCGCGTACAGGGGGCGTGAGACCCAGTACTTC. Residues: CASSAYRGRETQYF.

The rearrangement links TRBV7-3 to TRBJ2-5; 7 nucleotides line up with TRBD1. V dropped 5 bases and J dropped 5; count of bases not matched to a gene: 11. The CDR3 totals 15 residues. The germline V gene has CDR1 SGHTA and CDR2 FQGTGA. CDR3 region: CASSARGGLEETQYF. CDR3 sequence (DNA): TGTGCCAGCAGCGCCCGAGGGGGCTTAGAGGAGACCCAGTACTTC.

The V and J genes are TRBV15 and TRBJ1-2; no clear D. The CDR3 is 14 amino acids. V lost 0 bases, J lost 8 bases, and 13 bases lay in between. CDR1 and CDR2 from the germline V gene are LNHNV and YYDKDF (reference sequence). DNA for the CDR3: TGTGCCACCAGCAGAGACCCTGGAAGACTCGGCTACACCTTC. Its protein product is CATSRDPGRLGYTF.

The rearrangement joins TRBV6-6 to TRBJ2-5; D is undetermined. The CDR3 is 13 residues long. The V gene lost 6 bases and the J gene lost 2 bases, with 10 bases spanning the gap. Germline CDR1 MNHNY, CDR2 SVGAGI (reference sequence). CDR3 nucleotide sequence: TGTGCCAGCAGACAACATGAACAAGAGACCCAGTACTTC. This translates into CASRQHEQETQYF.

The chain uses TRBV9 and TRBJ2-7; D may be TRBD2 (5 bases). The CDR3 extends over 15 amino acids. Germline CDR1 reads SGDLS; CDR2 reads YYNGEE. The germline V and J ends were trimmed by 0 bases and 0 bases, with 10 bases remaining between them. CDR3 sequence (DNA): TGTGCCAGCAGCGTAGGGACGGGAAGCTCCTACGAGCAGTACTTC. Translation gives CASSVGTGSSYEQYF.

The chain joins TRBV6-5 to TRBJ2-2, with a tentative D call TRBD2 (5 bases). The CDR3 loop spans 15 amino acids. Looked up from germline, CDR1 is MNHEY and CDR2 is SVGAGI. The ends were cut back, 6 bases at V and 0 bases at J, with 11 bases in the middle. This CDR3 is CASSRAAPNTGELFF. The CDR3 bases are TGTGCCAGCAGCCGAGCGGCCCCGAACACCGGGGAGCTGTTTTTT.

This clone was picked up a small number of times. Here the CDR3 DNA reads TGTGCCAGCAGCCTCCAGACAGGGGGCGCGGCTGAAGCTTTCTTT. This gives the protein CASSLQTGGAAEAFF. The gene calls are TRBV9 and TRBJ1-1; 10 bases are shared with TRBD1. This CDR3 comprises 15 residues. Germline V gene sequence: CDR1 SGDLS, CDR2 YYNGEE. Trimming removed 4 bases from V and 6 bases from J; junction bases left unmatched: 9.

This clone occurred a few times. CDR3 amino acids: CASSDGASGNEQFF. DNA of the CDR3: TGTGCCAGCAGTGACGGGGCTAGCGGGAATGAGCAGTTCTTC. The V and J genes are TRBV6-4 and TRBJ2-1, with 8 nucleotides matching TRBD2. Looked up from germline, CDR1 is MRHNA and CDR2 is SNTAGT. The J segment lost 7 bases and the V segment lost 2 bases, leaving 4 bases of the junction unmatched. This CDR3 spans 14 amino acids.

The chain combines TRBV27 with TRBJ1-2; 8 bases line up with TRBD1. Germline values: CDR1 MNHEY, CDR2 SMNVEV (reference sequence). The CDR3 is 16 residues long. V lost 0 bases, J lost 4 bases, and 7 bases stayed unmatched. The CDR3 DNA sequence: TGTGCCAGCAGTTTATCGGGACAGGCCTGGGGCTATGGCTACACCTTC. This encodes CASSLSGQAWGYGYTF.

V and J are TRBV6-5 and TRBJ2-7, with D possibly being TRBD1 (6 bases). The CDR3 has 14 residues. The V gene lost 8 bases and the J gene lost 0 bases, with 14 bases spanning the gap. CDR1 and CDR2 from the germline V gene are MNHEY and SVGAGI. This CDR3 reads CASLQGPFSYEQYF. In DNA form, the CDR3 reads TGTGCCAGCTTACAGGGCCCCTTCTCCTACGAGCAGTACTTC.

The chain carries TRBV7-8 and TRBJ2-3; D possibly corresponds to TRBD1 (6 bases). Germline V CDR1 and CDR2: SGHVS, FQNEAQ. CDR3 length equals 13 residues. V was cut by 5 bases and J by 5 bases, with 11 bases left in between. CDR3 sequence reads: CASSGRTEDTQYF. The CDR3 nucleotides are TGTGCCAGCAGCGGCCGGACAGAAGATACGCAGTATTTT.

V gene TRBV4-3 combines with J gene TRBJ1-3; D uncertain. V lost 4 bases and J 8 bases, leaving 12 bases between the germline ends. The CDR3 loop spans 13 amino acids. Germline-derived CDR1 and CDR2 are LGHNA and YSLEER. The CDR3 reads CASSPSRQDTIYF. CDR3 nucleotides: TGCGCCAGCAGCCCCTCCCGACAAGACACCATATATTTT.